Described below is a single T cell receptor beta chain sequence and its context. Its specificity is not known. The entry originates in a study of blood T cells in healthy people across ages. Sample-barcoded 5' priming and a J-beta primer mix drove a second PCR of roughly 6 to 12 cycles. A single record per CDR3 protein comes from TCRdb applying MiXCR to the 5' RACE reads. This table holds fewer than 1,200,000 distinct CDR3 sequences, under 30% found once. Overall study results and limits: A roughly linear age-dependent decrease characterized TCR beta diversity per million T cells.

At least 5.5 micrograms of total RNA were extracted per sample. Germline CDR1 and CDR2: SQVTM and ANQGSEA. Trimming at V came to 4 bases and at J to 4 bases, leaving 16 bases not matched to a gene. The CDR3 extends over 17 amino acids. The sample was also linked to a second study, of T cells of mothers and their children. From that report: Healthy Caucasian mothers, a few in number, and their six children were the donors. Detection of persistent microchimeric T cell clones did not occur.

The V and J genes are TRBV29-1 and TRBJ2-1, with TRBD1 matching over 7 bases. The material sequenced was blood. The clonotype originates from a girl aged 2 to 9 in good health. The CDR3, as DNA: TGCAGCGTTGGGGCGGTCGAGCGAGGACAGGAGTACAATGAGCAGTTCTTC. Its protein is CSVGAVERGQEYNEQFF.